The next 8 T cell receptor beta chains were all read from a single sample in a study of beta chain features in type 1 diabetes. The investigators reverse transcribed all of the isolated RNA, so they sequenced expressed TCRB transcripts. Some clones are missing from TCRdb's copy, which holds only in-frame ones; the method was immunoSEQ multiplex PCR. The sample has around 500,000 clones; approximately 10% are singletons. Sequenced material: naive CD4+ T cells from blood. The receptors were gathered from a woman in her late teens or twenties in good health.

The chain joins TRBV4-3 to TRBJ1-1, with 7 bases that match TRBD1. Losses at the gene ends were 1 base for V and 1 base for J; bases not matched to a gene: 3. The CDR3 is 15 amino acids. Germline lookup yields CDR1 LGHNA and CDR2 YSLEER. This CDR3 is CASSQGDRENTEAFF. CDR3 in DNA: TGCGCCAGCAGCCAAGGGGACAGAGAGAACACTGAAGCTTTCTTT.

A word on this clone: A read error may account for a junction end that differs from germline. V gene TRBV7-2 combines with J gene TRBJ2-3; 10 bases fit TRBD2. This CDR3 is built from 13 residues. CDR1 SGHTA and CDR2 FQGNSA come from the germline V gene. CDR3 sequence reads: CASSLEGLAIRDF. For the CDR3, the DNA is TGTGCCAGCAGCTTAGAGGGACTAGCGATACGGGATTTT.

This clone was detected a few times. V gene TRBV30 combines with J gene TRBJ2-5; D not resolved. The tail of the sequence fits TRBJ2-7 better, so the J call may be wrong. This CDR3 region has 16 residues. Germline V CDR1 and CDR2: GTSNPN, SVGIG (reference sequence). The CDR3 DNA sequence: TGTGCCTGGAGTGTACGGGTCGCCGCTCGAACATACGAGCAGTACTTC. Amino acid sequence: CAWSVRVAARTYEQYF.

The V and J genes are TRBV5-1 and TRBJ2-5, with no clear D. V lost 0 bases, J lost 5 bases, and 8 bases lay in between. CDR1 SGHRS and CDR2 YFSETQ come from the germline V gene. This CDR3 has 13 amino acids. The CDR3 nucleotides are TGCGCCAGCAGCTTGGGCAATGGTGAGACCCAGTACTTC. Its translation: CASSLGNGETQYF.

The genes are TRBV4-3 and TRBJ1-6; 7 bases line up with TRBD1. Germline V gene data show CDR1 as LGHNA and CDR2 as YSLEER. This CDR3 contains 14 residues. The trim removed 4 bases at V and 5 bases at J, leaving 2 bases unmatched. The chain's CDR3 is CASSPTGNNSPLHF. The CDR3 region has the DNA TGCGCCAGCAGCCCGACAGGGAATAATTCACCCCTCCACTTT.

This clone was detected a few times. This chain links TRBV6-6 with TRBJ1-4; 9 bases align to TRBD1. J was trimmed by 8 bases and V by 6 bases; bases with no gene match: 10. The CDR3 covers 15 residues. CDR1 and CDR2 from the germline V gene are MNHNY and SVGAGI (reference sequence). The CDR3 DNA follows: TGTGCCAGCAGCCACGACAGGGGGGTAGGCGAAAAACTGTTTTTT. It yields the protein CASSHDRGVGEKLFF.

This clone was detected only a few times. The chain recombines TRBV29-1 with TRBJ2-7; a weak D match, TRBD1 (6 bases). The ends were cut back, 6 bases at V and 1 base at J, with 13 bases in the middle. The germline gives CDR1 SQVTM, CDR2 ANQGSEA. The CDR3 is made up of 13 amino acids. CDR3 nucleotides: TGCAGCGTGGCCACCGGGACATCCTACGAGCAGTACTTC. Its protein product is CSVATGTSYEQYF.

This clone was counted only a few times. The CDR3 is CASSPGVAGPSSSYNEQFF. The CDR3 DNA is TGTGCCAGCAGCCCCGGAGTAGCGGGGCCATCGAGCTCCTACAATGAGCAGTTCTTC. V and J are TRBV7-9 and TRBJ2-1, with 8 positions matching TRBD2. The V gene end was trimmed by 5 bases and the J gene end by 0 bases; junction bases not matched to a gene: 15. CDR3 size: 19 residues. Per germline, CDR1 SEHNR and CDR2 FQNEAQ (reference sequence).